The 13 T cell receptor beta chains in this list originate from one sample, sequenced in a study of beta chain features in type 1 diabetes. TCRB transcripts that were expressed got sequenced, as all of the isolated RNA had been reverse transcribed. The repertoire was sequenced with immunoSEQ multiplex PCR; TCRdb's copy has only in-frame clones and lacks some. Of 350,000 to 450,000 clones listed, less than 15% were seen once; the top ten hold roughly 0.019%. Sequencing used naive CD4+ T cells from blood. Receptors were obtained from a woman aged 18-29 years in good health.

This clone was seen only a few times. CDR3 protein: CASSAPSGGHYGYTF. The CDR3, as DNA: TGTGCCAGCAGTGCACCCTCAGGGGGCCACTATGGCTACACCTTC. The chain combines TRBV6-1 with TRBJ1-2; 8 nucleotides line up with TRBD1. The CDR3 is 15 amino acids. Losses at the gene ends were 4 bases for V and 3 bases for J; bases not matched to a gene: 7. Germline values: CDR1 MNHNS, CDR2 SASEGT.

In this sample, this clone turned up a few times. The chain carries TRBV16 and TRBJ1-3; 8 positions match TRBD1. The V gene's germline CDR1 is KGHSY and CDR2 FQNENV. The CDR3 is 16 amino acids. With 4 bases clipped from V and 10 bases from J, the junction kept 15 bases outside the gene matches. The DNA of the CDR3 is TGTGCCAGCAGCCCCTGGGCAGGGGACAGGAAGAAGACCATATATTTT. Translated: CASSPWAGDRKKTIYF.

The sample holds a few counts of this clone. CDR3 amino acids: CASSLEGGNEQFF. In nucleotides, the CDR3 is TGTGCCAGCAGCTTAGAAGGAGGGAATGAGCAGTTCTTC. The chain has TRBV7-9 and TRBJ2-1; D perhaps matches TRBD2 (6 bases). Between the trimmed V and J ends, which lost 1 base and 7 bases, there was a span of 8 bases. CDR1 and CDR2 (germline): SEHNR, FQNEAQ (reference sequence). CDR3 length equals 13 residues.

This clone was found a few times. At the DNA level, this CDR3 is encoded by other sequences in the same sample as well. The rearrangement uses TRBV28 and TRBJ2-7, with 7 bases matching TRBD2. Germline V lookup: CDR1 MDHEN, CDR2 SYDVKM. V trimming: 5 bases; J trimming: 2 bases; junction bases outside the gene matches: 0. The CDR3 consists of 12 residues. The chain's CDR3 is CASSSGAYEQYF. Written as DNA, the CDR3 is TGTGCCAGCAGTAGCGGGGCCTACGAGCAGTACTTC.

This chain joins TRBV7-6 and TRBJ1-1, with a weak D call TRBD1 (6 bases). There are 16 residues in the CDR3. Germline CDR1 and CDR2: SGHVS and FNYEAQ. Trimming shortened V by 5 bases and J by 4 bases, and 20 bases separated the two germline ends. In DNA form, the CDR3 reads TGTGCCAGCAGCCGTTTTTCAGGGGAGGGAGGCACTGAAGCTTTCTTT. This codes for CASSRFSGEGGTEAFF.

This clone was seen a handful of times. The junction shows a germline mismatch at one end, possibly a read error. The chain combines TRBV7-7 with TRBJ2-5; a weak D match, TRBD2 (6 bases). There are 16 residues in the CDR3. CDR1 and CDR2 (germline): SSHAT, FNYEAQ (reference sequence). The CDR3 sequence: CASSLTAGLTGETQYF. The CDR3 DNA reads as TGTGCTAGCAGCTTAACGGCTGGACTAACCGGCGAGACCCAGTACTTC.

This clone was observed a few times. The V call is TRBV5-1, the J call TRBJ2-1, with 7 bases fitting TRBD2. CDR3 length: 14 amino acids. Trimming took 5 bases from V and 4 from J; bases not matched to a gene: 6. Per the germline V gene, CDR1 is SGHRS and CDR2 is YFSETQ. Here the CDR3 reads CASSKGGIYNEQFF. The CDR3, as DNA: TGCGCCAGCAGTAAGGGAGGGATTTACAATGAGCAGTTCTTC.

This CDR3 is CASRRAGGSTDTQYF. CDR3 coding DNA: TGCGCCAGCAGGCGAGCGGGAGGAAGCACAGATACGCAGTATTTT. The rearrangement uses TRBV4-1 and TRBJ2-3; 9 nucleotides align to TRBD2. The junction had 4 bases not matched to a gene; V was cut back by 6 bases and J by 0 bases. This CDR3 spans 15 amino acids. From germline, CDR1 is MGHRA and CDR2 YSYEKL.

The genes are TRBV6-1 and TRBJ1-4, with D perhaps matching TRBD1 (6 bases). V shed 11 bases and J shed 7 bases, with 20 bases lying between them. Germline lookup yields CDR1 MNHNS and CDR2 SASEGT. The CDR3 is made up of 14 amino acids. As DNA, the CDR3 is TGTGCCGGAGCTACAGGGCGCGGTCGTGAAAAACTGTTTTTT. Amino acids: CAGATGRGREKLFF.

A few counts support this clone. J is TRBJ1-1 and V is TRBV4-2; D is unresolved. V was shortened by 1 base and J by 5 bases, with 11 bases between the two germline ends. The germline V gene encodes CDR1 LGHNA and CDR2 YNFKEQ. This CDR3 spans 14 amino acids. CDR3 bases: TGTGCCAGCAGCCAAGCCCCAAGCGGGACTGAAGCTTTCTTT. Protein product: CASSQAPSGTEAFF.

This clone has only a few counts. This chain connects TRBV6-4 to TRBJ2-7; 10 bases align to TRBD1. Trimming took 5 bases from V and 3 from J; bases not matched to a gene: 1. Germline V gene lookup returns CDR1 MRHNA and CDR2 SNTAGT. The CDR3 consists of 13 residues. CDR3 sequence: CASSRDRGYEQYF. DNA for the CDR3: TGTGCCAGCAGTCGGGACAGGGGCTACGAGCAGTACTTC.

The chain is built from TRBV7-2 and TRBJ2-2; TRBD2 aligns across 10 bases. Germline V gene data show CDR1 as SGHTA and CDR2 as FQGNSA. This CDR3 region has 15 residues. V lost 10 bases and J lost 1; bases outside the gene matches: 6. This CDR3 reads CAIIRTSGNTGELFF. The CDR3 DNA is TGTGCCATAATTAGGACTAGCGGGAACACCGGGGAGCTGTTTTTT. The whole variable domain, filled in from reference TRBV7-2 and TRBJ2-2, reads GAGVSQSPSNKVTEKGKDVELRCDPISGHTALYWYRQSLGQGLEFLIYFQGNSAPDKSGLPSDRFSAERTGGSVSTLTIQRTQQEDSAVYLCAIIRTSGNTGELFFGEGSRLTVL.

This clone has only a few counts. The chain links TRBV30 to TRBJ2-5, with 9 bases fitting TRBD2. Germline loops: CDR1 GTSNPN, CDR2 SVGIG (reference sequence). J gave up 3 bases and V 0 bases, and 5 bases lay outside the gene matches. The CDR3 covers 15 residues. CDR3 in amino acids: CAWSVRLAGEETQYF. The CDR3 nucleotides are TGTGCCTGGAGTGTGAGATTAGCGGGAGAAGAGACCCAGTACTTC.